The following is a TCR beta chain sequence with its context. Its antigen is still unknown. Primers included in the PCR were 60 Vbeta and 13 Jbeta primers. Clones were sequenced by immunoSEQ multiplex PCR, and TCRdb holds only the in-frame ones, with some missing. The data hold some 71,000 clones, with 70% to 75% observed a single time. The source of the sample is a study of cytomegalovirus exposure and HLA in healthy donors. Notes on the study in general: A later analysis revealed that TCR association rates differed between HLA loci, peaking at DRB1 and bottoming out at HLA-C. Some public TCRs appeared in many individuals, while most sequences were rare.

The CDR3 has 16 residues. Germline CDR1 SGHRS, CDR2 YFSETQ. With V trimmed by 4 bases and J by 5 bases, 9 bases remained unmatched. This chain joins TRBV5-1 and TRBJ2-1; 10 bases agree with TRBD2. This TCR derives from a woman under 40 in good health and CMV-seropositive. Sample: PBMCs. CDR3 sequence (DNA): TGCGCCAGCAGCGGGAGGGTAGCGGGAGGCGACAATGAGCAGTTCTTC. It translates to CASSGRVAGGDNEQFF.